One sample yielded the 12 T cell receptor beta chains listed below, sequenced in a study of T cells in Graves' hyperthyroidism and ophthalmopathy. Amplification of TCR beta CDR3 regions was performed using RNA transcripts as template. The HTBI primer set drove a first-round RT-PCR of the TCR CDR3. TCRdb passed the multiplex PCR reads through MiXCR, listing each CDR3 protein once. The repertoire holds approximately 690,000 distinct CDR3 sequences, with roughly 20% as singletons. Source material: blood. The source of these receptors is a man between 25 and 39 years old with Graves' ophthalmopathy.

There are many counts of this clonotype. The chain joins TRBV10-3 to TRBJ1-1, with TRBD1 matching 7 bases. The CDR3 totals 16 residues. Germline loops: CDR1 ENHRY, CDR2 SYGVKD. V dropped 4 bases and J dropped 0; count of bases not matched to a gene: 8. The DNA for the CDR3 is TGTGCCATCAGTGGAACATCAGGGGGTATGAACACTGAAGCTTTCTTT. Its protein product is CAISGTSGGMNTEAFF.

The chain recombines TRBV6-1 with TRBJ2-1, with 9 bases lining up with TRBD1. Germline V gene lookup returns CDR1 MNHNS and CDR2 SASEGT. Germline trimming cut 4 bases from V and 7 bases from J; bases unmatched to any gene: 11. This CDR3 comprises 16 residues. The CDR3 is CASSASPGQGKNEQFF. In DNA form, the CDR3 reads TGTGCCAGCAGTGCGAGCCCGGGACAGGGTAAGAATGAGCAGTTCTTC.

This sequence joins TRBV7-3 and TRBJ2-7, with a weak D call TRBD1 (5 bases). Trimming took 5 bases from V and 0 from J, leaving 11 bases between them. CDR1 and CDR2 from the germline V gene are SGHTA and FQGTGA. The CDR3 consists of 14 residues. The CDR3 coding sequence is TGTGCCAGCAGCCCGCGGACACCCTCCTACGAGCAGTACTTC. Residues: CASSPRTPSYEQYF.

The sample holds many counts of this clonotype. CDR3 in amino acids: CASSPGQLRTDTQYF. In DNA, the CDR3 is TGTGCCAGCTCACCCGGACAGCTGCGCACAGATACGCAGTATTTT. V is TRBV18 and J is TRBJ2-3, with D possibly being TRBD1 (6 bases). Trimming shortened V by 3 bases and J by 1 base, and 11 bases separated the two germline ends. From germline, CDR1 is KGHSH and CDR2 LQKENI. The CDR3 extends over 15 amino acids.

In its sample, this clonotype was seen many times. V gene TRBV27 combines with J gene TRBJ2-7, with TRBD2 matching 11 bases. Germline V gene lookup returns CDR1 MNHEY and CDR2 SMNVEV (reference sequence). The CDR3 has 17 amino acids. J was trimmed by 2 bases and V by 1 base; bases with no gene match: 7. The CDR3 loop reads CASSLFALAGGPYEQYF. As DNA, the CDR3 is TGTGCCAGCAGTTTATTCGCCCTAGCGGGAGGTCCCTACGAGCAGTACTTC.

There are many counts of this clonotype. The chain links TRBV28 to TRBJ2-7, with unresolved D. Trimming pared 6 bases from V and 6 bases from J, leaving 12 bases between. Germline loops: CDR1 MDHEN, CDR2 SYDVKM. CDR3 length equals 12 residues. The CDR3 loop reads CASRRYSGEQYF. The CDR3 DNA reads as TGTGCCAGCAGGAGGTACTCGGGCGAGCAGTACTTC.

This clonotype came up many times. The chain uses TRBV7-2 and TRBJ2-7; possible D gene TRBD1, 6 bases. V was cut by 0 bases and J by 4 bases, with 10 bases left in between. CDR3 size: 14 residues. Germline CDR1 and CDR2: SGHTA and FQGNSA. DNA for the CDR3: TGTGCCAGCAGCTTAGCGAGGCAGGGGTACGAGCAGTACTTC. This gives the protein CASSLARQGYEQYF.

The sample holds a few counts of this clonotype. J is TRBJ1-2 and V is TRBV2; perhaps TRBD1 as D (6 bases). Trimming shortened V by 4 bases and J by 8 bases, and 14 bases separated the two germline ends. From germline, CDR1 is SNHLY and CDR2 FYNNEI. The CDR3 is made up of 13 amino acids. CDR3 bases: TGTGCCAGCAGTGTGGGGGCACGGACGGGCTACACCTTC. Protein: CASSVGARTGYTF.

This clonotype was seen at least ten times. The V call is TRBV12-3 or TRBV12-4, the J call TRBJ2-3; TRBD1 aligns across 7 bases. This CDR3 has 14 residues. J gave up 4 bases and V 6 bases, and 7 bases lay outside the gene matches. CDR3 bases: TGTGCCAGCAGCCCGACAGGGTTCGCAGATACGCAGTATTTT. This translates into CASSPTGFADTQYF.

The rearrangement uses TRBV6-4 and TRBJ2-3; D ambiguous. Germline CDR1 is MRHNA and CDR2 is SNTAGT. The CDR3 runs to 13 residues. With 5 bases removed from V and 0 bases from J, the gap between germline ends came to 6 bases. The CDR3 region has the DNA TGTGCCAGCAGTACAGAGAGCACAGATACGCAGTATTTT. It is translated as CASSTESTDTQYF.

This clonotype has just a few counts. This chain connects TRBV29-1 to TRBJ2-2, with 11 positions matching TRBD1. J was trimmed by 8 bases and V by 7 bases; bases with no gene match: 9. Per germline, CDR1 SQVTM and CDR2 ANQGSEA. This CDR3 has 14 amino acids. This chain's CDR3 is CSAAEGTGGGELFF. CDR3 DNA: TGCAGCGCCGCGGAAGGGACAGGGGGGGGGGAGCTGTTTTTT.

The table lists this clonotype with a few counts. The rearrangement links TRBV28 to TRBJ2-1, with 9 bases lining up with TRBD1. The J segment lost 0 bases and the V segment lost 5 bases, leaving 11 bases of the junction unmatched. Germline CDR1 MDHEN, CDR2 SYDVKM. The CDR3 has 18 residues. CDR3 loop: CASSPIPGQGSSYNEQFF. CDR3 bases: TGTGCCAGCAGTCCCATACCGGGACAGGGTAGCTCCTACAATGAGCAGTTCTTC.